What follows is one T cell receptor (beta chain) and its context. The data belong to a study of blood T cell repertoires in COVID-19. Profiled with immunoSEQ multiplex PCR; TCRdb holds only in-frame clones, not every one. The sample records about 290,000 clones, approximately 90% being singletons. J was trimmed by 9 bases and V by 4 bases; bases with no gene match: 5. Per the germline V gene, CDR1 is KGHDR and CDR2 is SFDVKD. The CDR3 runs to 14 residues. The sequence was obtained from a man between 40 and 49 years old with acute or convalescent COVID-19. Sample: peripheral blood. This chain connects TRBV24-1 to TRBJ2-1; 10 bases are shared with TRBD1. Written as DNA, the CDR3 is TGTGCCACCAGTGACCCGACAGGGGGCGGTGAGCAGTTCTTC. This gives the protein CATSDPTGGGEQFF.